Many counts were recorded for the clone carrying this T cell receptor beta chain. The antigen is unknown. These data are taken from a study of spatial heterogeneity in lung cancer. The study, taken as a whole, reports: As ubiquitous and regional nonsynonymous mutations varied, counts of ubiquitous and regional expanded TCRs tracked them, respectively. How many expanded intratumoral alpha and beta TCRs were present tracked the tumor mutation count, which was a count of nonsynonymous mutations.

Time point here: sample taken at primary tumor resection. Whole RNA obtained from tumor, nontumor lung or frozen PBMC underwent sequencing without sorting. Every cDNA TCR molecule received its own unique molecular identifier. One entry per CDR3 protein, called by TCRdb with MiXCR from the 5' RACE reads. The table records 20,000 to 25,000 distinct CDR3 sequences, 8.8% of them present only once. This TCR derives from a male donor with early-stage non-small cell lung cancer. Sequencing used lung tumor tissue, obtained at surgery.

CDR3 coding DNA: TGCGCCAGCAGCTTGCTCCCAAACGAGGCGGCCGGGGAGCTGTTTTTT. Its translation is CASSLLPNEAAGELFF. The genes are TRBV5-1 and TRBJ2-2; no firm D call. This CDR3 region has 16 residues. Trimming cost V 1 base and J 6 bases, with 16 bases left between them. From germline, CDR1 is SGHRS and CDR2 YFSETQ.